This entry lists 25 T cell receptor beta chains sequenced from one sample in a study of a mutant IDH1 vaccine in newly diagnosed glioma. Only in-frame clones appear in the TCRdb table, and some are missing; sequencing was by immunoSEQ multiplex PCR. This sample yields approximately 50,000 clones, of which around three quarters are seen a single time; around 4.9% belongs to the top ten. The sample's time point: week 47, end of study. Doses consisted of 300 ug of mutant IDH1 20-mer peptide each, paired with topical imiquimod. No antigen has been assigned to these receptors. Sequenced material: PBMCs, taken from a glioma patient whose treatment included an IDH1 peptide vaccine. These receptors were collected from a woman aged 40 to 50 with glioma. Some clones in this sample may be carry-over from other donors' samples.

The chain recombines TRBV29-1 with TRBJ2-5, with D unclear. V shed 6 bases and J shed 5 bases, with 13 bases lying between them. This CDR3 contains 12 residues. CDR1 and CDR2 from the germline V gene are SQVTM and ANQGSEA. CDR3 nucleotide sequence: TGCAGCGTCCAGACACCGGTGGAGACCCAGTACTTC. Residues: CSVQTPVETQYF.

This clone came up a few times. The J gene is TRBJ1-5, the V gene TRBV7-9; D call uncertain. CDR1 is SEHNR, CDR2 FQNEAQ, per germline (reference sequence). The V end lost 1 base, the J end lost 8 bases, and 12 bases lay between the germline ends. The CDR3 runs to 14 residues. The CDR3 DNA reads TGTGCCAGCAGCTTAGGGGCCGGGTTTGAGCCCCAGCATTTT. This translates into CASSLGAGFEPQHF. Full variable domain (rest looked up from reference TRBV7-9 and TRBJ1-5): DTGVSQNPRHKITKRGQNVTFRCDPISEHNRLYWYRQTLGQGPEFLTYFQNEAQLEKSRLLSDRFSAERPKGSFSTLEIQRTEQGDSAMYLCASSLGAGFEPQHFGDGTRLSIL.

The CDR3 sequence: CASSSTGGKNTGELFF. CDR3 DNA: TGCGCCAGCAGCTCTACAGGGGGGAAAAACACCGGGGAGCTGTTTTTT. The V and J genes are TRBV5-1 and TRBJ2-2, with 8 bases lining up with TRBD1. The germline V gene has CDR1 SGHRS and CDR2 YFSETQ. J gave up 2 bases and V 3 bases, and 6 bases lay outside the gene matches. The CDR3 covers 16 residues.

J is TRBJ2-5 and V is TRBV14; D unresolved. The assigned J gene may be wrong: the sequence end matches TRBJ2-7 better. The CDR3 runs 13 residues. Germline V lookup: CDR1 SGHDN, CDR2 FVKESK. DNA for the CDR3: TGTGCCAGCAGCGAAGGCCAGATCTACGAGCAGTACTTC. Translated, it gives CASSEGQIYEQYF.

The chain carries TRBV29-1 and TRBJ1-1; the match to TRBD1 covers 9 bases. In germline, CDR1 is SQVTM, CDR2 ANQGSEA. J gave up 3 bases and V 7 bases, and 6 bases lay outside the gene matches. The CDR3 runs to 13 residues. CDR3 region: CSGTTGGHTEAFF. The CDR3 DNA reads as TGCAGCGGGACCACAGGGGGCCACACTGAAGCTTTCTTT.

This sequence joins TRBV6-5 and TRBJ1-2; the match to TRBD1 covers 8 bases. This CDR3 has 15 amino acids. V shed 6 bases and J 6 bases; nucleotides not matched to a gene: 12. CDR1 is MNHEY, CDR2 SVGAGI, per germline. The CDR3 DNA is TGTGCCAGCAGCTCTCCCGGACAGGGCTTACATGGCTACACCTTC. It codes for CASSSPGQGLHGYTF.

V and J are TRBV7-9 and TRBJ2-1, with a tentative D call TRBD1 (6 bases). Germline loops: CDR1 SEHNR, CDR2 FQNEAQ (reference sequence). This CDR3 contains 15 residues. The germline V and J ends were trimmed by 9 bases and 1 base, with 16 bases remaining between them. The CDR3 sequence: CASPPKRGSYNEQFF. The CDR3 nucleotides are TGTGCCAGTCCCCCCAAGAGGGGGTCCTACAATGAGCAGTTCTTC.

The chain combines TRBV7-2 with TRBJ1-3, with D possibly matching TRBD1 (5 bases). With 4 bases removed from V and 4 bases from J, the gap between germline ends came to 11 bases. Germline CDR1 reads SGHTA; CDR2 reads FQGNSA. CDR3 length: 14 amino acids. The CDR3 reads CASSSQGGGNTIYF. CDR3 DNA: TGTGCCAGCAGCTCCCAGGGAGGCGGAAACACCATATATTTT.

V and J are TRBV4-3 and TRBJ2-7; no clear D. CDR1 is LGHNA, CDR2 YSLEER, per germline. Trimming stripped 4 bases from V and 0 bases from J, with 10 bases between. CDR3 size: 14 residues. The CDR3 here is CASSPTSTSYEQYF. The CDR3, as DNA: TGCGCCAGCAGCCCTACCTCCACCTCCTACGAGCAGTACTTC.

The chain joins TRBV2 to TRBJ1-1, with D possibly matching TRBD1 (5 bases). The germline V gene encodes CDR1 SNHLY and CDR2 FYNNEI. The CDR3 has 13 residues. Trimming cost V 5 bases and J 0 bases, with 7 bases left between them. The CDR3 region has the DNA TGTGCCAGCAGTTCACAGGTGAACACTGAAGCTTTCTTT. Its translation: CASSSQVNTEAFF.

V usage is TRBV7-9 and J usage is TRBJ1-2; tentatively, D is TRBD1 (5 bases). V lost 5 bases, J lost 7 bases, and 11 bases lay in between. The length of the CDR3 is 12 residues. Germline V gives CDR1 SEHNR, CDR2 FQNEAQ (reference sequence). In DNA form, the CDR3 reads TGTGCCAGCAGCCCCGGACAAGGTGGCTACACCTTC. This gives the protein CASSPGQGGYTF. The full variable domain, completed using reference TRBV7-9 and TRBJ1-2, is DTGVSQNPRHKITKRGQNVTFRCDPISEHNRLYWYRQTLGQGPEFLTYFQNEAQLEKSRLLSDRFSAERPKGSFSTLEIQRTEQGDSAMYLCASSPGQGGYTFGSGTRLTVV.

The J gene is TRBJ1-1, the V gene TRBV29-1; D might be TRBD1 (5 bases). The CDR3 is made up of 12 amino acids. V was trimmed by 8 bases and J by 1 base, leaving 11 bases between them. In germline, CDR1 is SQVTM, CDR2 ANQGSEA. The CDR3 loop reads CSSSRANTEAFF. The DNA for the CDR3 is TGCAGCTCAAGCAGGGCGAACACTGAAGCTTTCTTT.

The rearrangement uses TRBV25-1 and TRBJ1-3, with 7 positions matching TRBD1. The germline CDR1 and CDR2 sequences are MGHDK and SYGVNS. The ends lost 2 bases at V and 0 bases at J; junction bases unmatched: 10. This CDR3 contains 18 residues. The chain's CDR3 is CASSETLPTGLSGNTIYF. As DNA, the CDR3 is TGTGCCAGCAGTGAAACCCTCCCGACAGGGCTCTCTGGAAACACCATATATTTT.

About this clone: Sequence at one end of the junction differs from germline and may be a read error. The gene calls are TRBV7-9 and TRBJ2-3; D not resolved. The V gene's germline CDR1 is SEHNR and CDR2 FQNEAQ (reference sequence). The CDR3 is 12 residues long. CDR3 amino acids: CAGSQMEDTQYF. The CDR3, as DNA: TGTGCCGGCAGCCAAATGGAAGATACGCAGTATTTT.

CDR3 nucleotides: TGCGCCAGCAGTGAGATTGTGGGGGGGACCGGGGAGCTGTTTTTT. Translating gives CASSEIVGGTGELFF. The rearrangement joins TRBV10-1 to TRBJ2-2; TRBD2 matches at 7 bases. This CDR3 region has 15 residues. Germline CDR1 reads WNHNN; CDR2 reads SYGVQD (reference sequence). V trimming: 2 bases; J trimming: 5 bases; junction bases outside the gene matches: 5.

The chain links TRBV29-1 to TRBJ1-1; maybe TRBD1 (6 bases). Germline loops: CDR1 SQVTM, CDR2 ANQGSEA. The CDR3 totals 13 residues. Trimming removed 7 bases from V and 4 bases from J, with 16 bases in between. The CDR3 nucleotides read TGCAGCGGCATAACAGGGTCTCTCACTGAAGCTTTCTTT. Its translation: CSGITGSLTEAFF.

The chain has TRBV4-2 and TRBJ1-2; D perhaps matches TRBD1 (5 bases). This CDR3 has 18 residues. V gave up 0 bases and J gave up 1 base, with 18 bases separating them. CDR1 is LGHNA and CDR2 is YNFKEQ in the germline V gene. Written as DNA, the CDR3 is TGTGCCAGCAGCCAAGATGGATCCGGGGCCTACCTTAACTATGGCTACACCTTC. It codes for CASSQDGSGAYLNYGYTF.

The rearrangement links TRBV4-3 to TRBJ2-5; TRBD1 aligns across 7 bases. The V segment lost 3 bases and the J segment 5 bases; nucleotides outside the gene matches: 6. The CDR3 has 14 amino acids. Germline values: CDR1 LGHNA, CDR2 YSLEER. In nucleotides, the CDR3 is TGCGCCAGCAGCCAGCAACAGGGGTGGGAGACCCAGTACTTC. As protein: CASSQQQGWETQYF.

This chain uses TRBV19 with TRBJ2-3; D is ambiguous. This CDR3 spans 12 amino acids. Trimming cost V 7 bases and J 4 bases, with 9 bases left between them. Germline V CDR1 and CDR2: LNHDA, SQIVND (reference sequence). The CDR3 bases are TGTGCCAGTATACAGTTTGCAGATACGCAGTATTTT. It specifies CASIQFADTQYF.

This sequence joins TRBV19 and TRBJ2-2; unclear D gene. CDR3 length: 12 amino acids. The germline V and J ends were trimmed by 3 bases and 2 bases, with 1 base remaining between them. Germline CDR1 and CDR2: LNHDA and SQIVND (reference sequence). The DNA of the CDR3 is TGTGCCAGTAGTATTAACACCGGGGAGCTGTTTTTT. The encoded protein is CASSINTGELFF.

J is TRBJ2-3 and V is TRBV7-2; TRBD2 matches at 14 bases. V gave up 3 bases and J gave up 5 bases; unmatched junction bases: 4. This CDR3 region has 16 residues. Per the germline V gene, CDR1 is SGHTA and CDR2 is FQGNSA. The CDR3 loop reads CASSLTSGGAQDTQYF. The CDR3 DNA reads TGTGCCAGCAGCTTGACTAGCGGGGGGGCCCAAGATACGCAGTATTTT.

The chain couples TRBV2 to TRBJ2-7; D is possibly TRBD2 (6 bases). Trimming took off 8 bases at V and 3 bases at J, with 20 bases between the two ends. CDR3 size: 15 residues. The germline gives CDR1 SNHLY, CDR2 FYNNEI. CDR3: CASGRGGLALYEQYF. CDR3 coding DNA: TGTGCCAGCGGGCGGGGTGGGCTAGCGCTCTACGAGCAGTACTTC.

The chain couples TRBV10-1 to TRBJ2-7; 8 bases map to TRBD1. This CDR3 contains 14 residues. Germline lookup yields CDR1 WNHNN and CDR2 SYGVQD (reference sequence). Germline trimming cut 4 bases from V and 6 bases from J; bases unmatched to any gene: 8. The CDR3 sequence: CASSGGQGSVEQYF. The CDR3 region has the DNA TGCGCCAGCAGTGGTGGACAGGGCTCCGTCGAGCAGTACTTC.

This clone was detected only once. CDR3 in DNA: TGTGCCAGCCTATCCTACGACGGGGAAGCTTTCTTT. Its protein is CASLSYDGEAFF. V usage is TRBV6-6 and J usage is TRBJ1-1; D is undetermined. The CDR3 runs to 12 residues. Germline V gene sequence: CDR1 MNHNY, CDR2 SVGAGI (reference sequence). V lost 8 bases and J 8 bases, leaving 15 bases between the germline ends.

The rearrangement joins TRBV29-1 to TRBJ1-4, with D maybe TRBD1 (5 bases). Germline CDR1 is SQVTM and CDR2 is ANQGSEA. This CDR3 has 14 residues. V lost 1 base to trimming and J lost 10 bases, with 16 bases between them. DNA for the CDR3: TGCAGCGTTGAAGGGCCCGGGACGGGAGGAAAACTGTTTTTT. This gives the protein CSVEGPGTGGKLFF.